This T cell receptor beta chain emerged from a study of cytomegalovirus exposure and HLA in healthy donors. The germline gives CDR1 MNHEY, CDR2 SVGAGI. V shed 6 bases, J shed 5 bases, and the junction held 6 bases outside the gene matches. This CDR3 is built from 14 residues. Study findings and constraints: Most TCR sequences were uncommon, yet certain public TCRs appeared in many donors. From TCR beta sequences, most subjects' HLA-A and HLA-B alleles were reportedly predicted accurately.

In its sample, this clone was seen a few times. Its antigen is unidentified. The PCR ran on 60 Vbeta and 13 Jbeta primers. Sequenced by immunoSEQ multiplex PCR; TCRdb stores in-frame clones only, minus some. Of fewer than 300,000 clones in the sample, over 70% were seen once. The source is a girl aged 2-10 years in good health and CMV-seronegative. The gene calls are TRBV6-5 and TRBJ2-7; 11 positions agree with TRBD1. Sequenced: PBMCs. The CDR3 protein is CASRGTGGLNEQYF. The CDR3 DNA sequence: TGTGCCAGCAGGGGGACAGGGGGTTTAAACGAGCAGTACTTC.